This T cell receptor beta chain was obtained from a study of shared clonotypes between healthy human individuals. Sequencing was performed with immunoSEQ multiplex PCR; in TCRdb, only in-frame clones are kept and a portion is missing. This sample has roughly 2 million clones; almost 96% occur once, and the top ten carry more than 0.1%. Sequences were obtained from naive CD4+ T cells sorted from blood. Documented subset: CD45RA+ positively selected. The receptor comes from a man between 18 and 35 years old in good health.

CDR3 coding DNA: TGCGCCAGCAGCCAACCGGACAGGGAAAAACACGAGCAGTACTTC. Its protein product is CASSQPDREKHEQYF. The chain combines TRBV4-1 with TRBJ2-7; 8 bases are a match to TRBD1. Germline loops: CDR1 MGHRA, CDR2 YSYEKL. There are 15 residues in the CDR3. J lost 5 bases, V lost 2 bases, and 8 bases had no gene match.